One sample yielded the 18 T cell receptor beta chains listed below, sequenced in a study of shared clonotypes between healthy human individuals. Here immunoSEQ multiplex PCR was the method, and the copy in TCRdb shows in-frame clones only, minus some. The sample has more than 2,000,000 clones; approximately 95% are singletons. The material sequenced was naive CD4+ T cells from PBMCs. Sample subset: CD45RA+ positively selected. The receptors here all came from a man between 18 and 35 years old in good health. Some clones in this sample may be carry-over from other donors' samples.

V is TRBV11-2 and J is TRBJ2-5; 8 bases line up with TRBD2. With 5 bases clipped from V and 2 bases from J, the junction kept 13 bases outside the gene matches. Germline V gene data show CDR1 as SGHAT and CDR2 as FQNNGV. The CDR3 consists of 17 residues. The CDR3 here is CASSQIKVGRGQETQYF. The CDR3 DNA is TGTGCCAGCAGCCAAATAAAAGTCGGGAGGGGGCAAGAGACCCAGTACTTC.

The chain recombines TRBV28 with TRBJ1-2; no definite D call. The germline V gene has CDR1 MDHEN and CDR2 SYDVKM. Deletions cut 3 bases from V and 0 bases from J, with 8 bases between. The CDR3 has 14 residues. The CDR3 DNA follows: TGTGCCAGCAGTTTTGGGTTAGCTAACTATGGCTACACCTTC. Its protein is CASSFGLANYGYTF.

The chain has TRBV7-2 and TRBJ2-1; 10 nucleotides line up with TRBD2. With V trimmed by 0 bases and J by 1 base, 3 bases remained unmatched. Germline loops: CDR1 SGHTA, CDR2 FQGNSA. The CDR3 sequence is 17 residues long. This CDR3 reads CASSLATSGRSYNEQFF. In nucleotides, the CDR3 is TGTGCCAGCAGCTTAGCGACTAGCGGGCGGTCCTACAATGAGCAGTTCTTC.

The rearrangement links TRBV5-1 to TRBJ2-7; 9 bases are shared with TRBD1. The CDR3 sequence is 18 residues long. V trimming: 1 base; J trimming: 5 bases; junction bases outside the gene matches: 16. In germline, CDR1 is SGHRS, CDR2 YFSETQ. In DNA, the CDR3 is TGCGCCAGCAGCTTGTCCGGGACAGGGTCCTTCGGATTTGACGAGCAGTACTTC. Amino acid sequence: CASSLSGTGSFGFDEQYF.

This clone was found a few times. This sequence joins TRBV4-1 and TRBJ1-1; D gene uncertain. The germline gives CDR1 MGHRA, CDR2 YSYEKL. The CDR3 totals 15 residues. Trimming shortened V by 4 bases and J by 3 bases, and 15 bases separated the two germline ends. This chain's CDR3 is CASSLRRTGYTEAFF. The DNA of the CDR3 is TGCGCCAGCAGCCTCAGACGGACGGGGTACACTGAAGCTTTCTTT.

This chain connects TRBV6-1 to TRBJ2-2; D is perhaps TRBD2 (6 bases). This CDR3 is built from 14 residues. The germline V and J ends were trimmed by 10 bases and 5 bases, with 17 bases remaining between them. From germline, CDR1 is MNHNS and CDR2 SASEGT. CDR3 sequence: CATRGGERTGELFF. The CDR3, as DNA: TGTGCCACCCGAGGCGGGGAGCGAACCGGGGAGCTGTTTTTT.

This clone was picked up one time. As DNA, the CDR3 is TGTGCCAGCAGCCAGAGACAGGCCTCCTACGAGCAGTACTTC. Protein product: CASSQRQASYEQYF. V and J are TRBV11-2 and TRBJ2-7; D may be TRBD1 (6 bases). This CDR3 spans 14 amino acids. Germline CDR1 is SGHAT and CDR2 is FQNNGV. Trimming shortened V by 5 bases and J by 0 bases, and 11 bases separated the two germline ends. Full variable domain (missing parts from reference TRBV11-2 and TRBJ2-7): EAGVAQSPRYKIIEKRQSVAFWCNPISGHATLYWYQQILGQGPKLLIQFQNNGVVDDSQLPKDRFSAERLKGVDSTLKIQPAKLEDSAVYLCASSQRQASYEQYFGPGTRLTVT.

The chain combines TRBV28 with TRBJ2-7; 8 nucleotides align to TRBD1. The CDR3 loop spans 14 amino acids. The junction had 7 bases not matched to a gene; V was cut back by 6 bases and J by 3 bases. Germline values: CDR1 MDHEN, CDR2 SYDVKM. CDR3 nucleotide sequence: TGTGCCAGCAGCCTCCAGGGGGCGAACTACGAGCAGTACTTC. It specifies CASSLQGANYEQYF.

The chain uses TRBV5-1 and TRBJ2-7; the D gene is possibly TRBD2 (6 bases). This CDR3 spans 14 amino acids. The germline V gene has CDR1 SGHRS and CDR2 YFSETQ. The V and J ends lost 0 bases and 4 bases respectively, with 11 bases between them. The CDR3 DNA follows: TGCGCCAGCAGCTTGGGACTAGTTTCTTACGAGCAGTACTTC. The encoded protein is CASSLGLVSYEQYF. Full variable domain (rest looked up from reference TRBV5-1 and TRBJ2-7): KAGVTQTPRYLIKTRGQQVTLSCSPISGHRSVSWYQQTPGQGLQFLFEYFSETQRNKGNFPGRFSGRQFSNSRSEMNVSTLELGDSALYLCASSLGLVSYEQYFGPGTRLTVT.

The V and J genes are TRBV7-2 and TRBJ1-2; TRBD1 might be the D (5 bases). Germline-derived CDR1 and CDR2 are SGHTA and FQGNSA. With 5 bases removed from V and 4 bases from J, the gap between germline ends came to 14 bases. CDR3 length: 14 amino acids. The CDR3 DNA is TGTGCCAGCAGCCAAGAAGGGGTAGTCTATGGCTACACCTTC. Translating it yields CASSQEGVVYGYTF.

The rearrangement links TRBV19 to TRBJ2-5; the D gene could be TRBD1 or TRBD2 (5 bases each). The V gene's germline CDR1 is LNHDA and CDR2 SQIVND (reference sequence). V was clipped by 5 bases and J by 1 base, with 14 bases between them. The CDR3 loop spans 15 amino acids. CDR3 sequence: CASSPGRGLQETQYF. The CDR3 DNA sequence: TGTGCCAGTAGTCCGGGAAGGGGCCTCCAAGAGACCCAGTACTTC.

The V call is TRBV5-1, the J call TRBJ2-2; 9 nucleotides line up with TRBD2. V shed 1 base, J shed 5 bases, and the junction held 6 bases outside the gene matches. The CDR3 extends over 16 amino acids. CDR1 and CDR2 (germline): SGHRS, YFSETQ. The CDR3 DNA follows: TGCGCCAGCAGCTTGTTAGCGGGAGTGGAGACCGGGGAGCTGTTTTTT. This translates into CASSLLAGVETGELFF.

The chain links TRBV28 to TRBJ2-7; a weak D match, TRBD2 (6 bases). The V end lost 5 bases, the J end lost 6 bases, and 35 bases lay between the germline ends. Germline CDR1 and CDR2: MDHEN and SYDVKM. There are 20 residues in the CDR3. This chain's CDR3 is CASSGGLMIPNPRSSGEQYF. The CDR3 coding sequence is TGTGCCAGCAGTGGGGGACTTATGATCCCAAACCCTAGATCTTCCGGCGAGCAGTACTTC.

The gene calls are TRBV7-8 and TRBJ2-5, with no clear D. The CDR3 extends over 14 amino acids. The V and J ends lost 2 bases and 9 bases respectively, with 16 bases between them. CDR1 and CDR2 (germline): SGHVS, FQNEAQ. The CDR3 spells CASSLPRTRSAQYF. The CDR3 DNA is TGTGCCAGCAGCTTACCCCGGACCCGGTCGGCCCAGTACTTC. Complete variable domain (other parts from reference TRBV7-8 and TRBJ2-5): GAGVSQSPRYKVAKRGQDVALRCDPISGHVSLFWYQQALGQGPEFLTYFQNEAQLDKSGLPSDRFFAERPEGSVSTLKIQRTQQEDSAVYLCASSLPRTRSAQYFGPGTRLLVL.

This chain uses TRBV6-5 with TRBJ2-7, with 11 bases aligning to TRBD2. The CDR3 totals 14 residues. The junction had 7 bases not matched to a gene; V was cut back by 6 bases and J by 6 bases. Germline-derived CDR1 and CDR2 are MNHEY and SVGAGI. This CDR3 reads CASSIAGGPLEQYF. The CDR3 DNA reads TGTGCCAGCAGCATAGCGGGAGGGCCTCTCGAGCAGTACTTC.

The chain has TRBV6-7 and TRBJ2-1; 12 bases are shared with TRBD2. TRBV6-7 is placed among ORFs of uncertain function. The CDR3 covers 15 residues. V lost 8 bases and J lost 3; bases outside the gene matches: 5. The CDR3 loop reads CASELLAGGYNEQFF. DNA for the CDR3: TGTGCCAGCGAACTACTAGCGGGAGGCTACAATGAGCAGTTCTTC.

J is TRBJ1-2 and V is TRBV9, with D possibly being TRBD1 (5 bases). V was trimmed by 0 bases and J by 7 bases, leaving 16 bases between them. The germline gives CDR1 SGDLS, CDR2 YYNGEE. The CDR3 is made up of 15 amino acids. For the CDR3, the DNA is TGTGCCAGCAGCGTAGAGGCGGGGGTCACAGGTGGCTACACCTTC. This translates into CASSVEAGVTGGYTF.

V is TRBV7-2 and J is TRBJ2-3; TRBD2 matches 10 bases. J gave up 5 bases and V 3 bases, and 2 bases lay outside the gene matches. The CDR3 loop spans 14 amino acids. From germline, CDR1 is SGHTA and CDR2 FQGNSA. The CDR3 DNA sequence: TGTGCCAGCAGCTTGGGACTAGCGCAAGATACGCAGTATTTT. Protein product: CASSLGLAQDTQYF.